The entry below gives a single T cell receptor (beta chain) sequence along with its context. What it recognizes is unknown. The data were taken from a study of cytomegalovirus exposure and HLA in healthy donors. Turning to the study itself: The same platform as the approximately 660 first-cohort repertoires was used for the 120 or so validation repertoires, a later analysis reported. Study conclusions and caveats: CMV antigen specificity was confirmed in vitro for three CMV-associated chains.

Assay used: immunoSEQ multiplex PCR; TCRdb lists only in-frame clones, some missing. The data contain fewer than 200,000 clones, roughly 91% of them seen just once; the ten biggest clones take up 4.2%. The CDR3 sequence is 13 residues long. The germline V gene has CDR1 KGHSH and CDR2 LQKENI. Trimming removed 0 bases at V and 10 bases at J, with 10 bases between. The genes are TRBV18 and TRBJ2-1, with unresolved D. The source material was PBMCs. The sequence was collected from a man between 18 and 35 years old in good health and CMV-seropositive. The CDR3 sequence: CASSPPSGLEQFF. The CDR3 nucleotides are TGTGCCAGCTCACCACCGTCGGGTCTGGAGCAGTTCTTC.